Below are 26 T cell receptor beta chains sequenced from a single sample in a study of blood T cell repertoires in COVID-19. Measured with immunoSEQ multiplex PCR; TCRdb has only the in-frame clones, and not every one. The data contain about 33,000 clones, 78% of them singletons. Sequenced input: peripheral blood. These receptors originate from an elderly man with acute or convalescent COVID-19.

The V call is TRBV6-1, the J call TRBJ2-4; 8 positions agree with TRBD2. The ends lost 2 bases at V and 8 bases at J; junction bases unmatched: 11. CDR1 and CDR2 from the germline V gene are MNHNS and SASEGT. CDR3 length equals 16 residues. CDR3 residues: CASSENPGGGNDIQYF. CDR3 coding DNA: TGTGCCAGCAGTGAAAATCCCGGGGGGGGGAATGACATTCAGTACTTC.

The sample holds one count of this clone. The chain links TRBV4-3 to TRBJ1-4, with D hard to call. From germline, CDR1 is LGHNA and CDR2 YSLEER. Trimming took off 0 bases at V and 5 bases at J, with 10 bases between the two ends. This CDR3 contains 15 residues. As DNA, the CDR3 is TGCGCCAGCAGCCAAGACCCGGGCGGGAATGAAAAACTGTTTTTT. Translation: CASSQDPGGNEKLFF.

This chain uses TRBV30 with TRBJ1-2, with 7 bases fitting TRBD1. The germline V gene has CDR1 GTSNPN and CDR2 SVGIG (reference sequence). The CDR3 is made up of 13 amino acids. The V segment lost 5 bases and the J segment 5 bases; nucleotides outside the gene matches: 8. Here the CDR3 DNA reads TGTGCCTGGGGCCGGGACAGACCATATGGCTACACCTTC. Protein sequence: CAWGRDRPYGYTF.

V gene TRBV3-1 (or the pseudogene TRBV3-2) combines with J gene TRBJ2-2; D is uncertain. Between the trimmed V and J ends, which lost 6 bases and 3 bases, there was a span of 5 bases. The germline CDR1 and CDR2 sequences are LGHDT and YNNKEL (reference sequence). This CDR3 is 12 amino acids long. CDR3 nucleotides: TGTGCCAGCAGTCTCTACACCGGGGAGCTGTTTTTT. Its translation: CASSLYTGELFF.

V usage is TRBV10-3 and J usage is TRBJ2-3; D uncertain. There are 11 residues in the CDR3. CDR1 is ENHRY, CDR2 SYGVKD, per germline. V lost 6 bases and J 4 bases, leaving 5 bases between the germline ends. The CDR3 here is CAISLSDTQYF. The CDR3 DNA reads as TGTGCCATCAGCCTTTCAGATACGCAGTATTTT.

V usage is TRBV7-7 and J usage is TRBJ1-2, with TRBD1 matching over 10 bases. The V gene end was trimmed by 2 bases and the J gene end by 4 bases; junction bases not matched to a gene: 7. Germline V gene lookup returns CDR1 SSHAT and CDR2 FNYEAQ (reference sequence). The CDR3 sequence is 16 residues long. CDR3 in DNA: TGTGCCAGCAGCTTAAGGGGGACAGGGGTCCTCTATGGCTACACCTTC. This sequence encodes CASSLRGTGVLYGYTF.

This clone was seen a few times. The rearrangement links TRBV7-2 to TRBJ2-7; 10 bases fit TRBD2. J lost 4 bases, V lost 2 bases, and 5 bases had no gene match. CDR3 length equals 15 residues. Per germline, CDR1 SGHTA and CDR2 FQGNSA. CDR3 protein: CASSLRSGGAYEQYF. The CDR3 nucleotides are TGTGCCAGCAGCTTAAGGAGCGGGGGGGCTTACGAGCAGTACTTC. The complete variable domain, with remaining parts taken from reference TRBV7-2 and TRBJ2-7, reads GAGVSQSPSNKVTEKGKDVELRCDPISGHTALYWYRQSLGQGLEFLIYFQGNSAPDKSGLPSDRFSAERTGGSVSTLTIQRTQQEDSAVYLCASSLRSGGAYEQYFGPGTRLTVT.

This chain joins TRBV24-1 and TRBJ2-1, with 8 bases identical to TRBD1. V dropped 2 bases and J dropped 8; count of bases not matched to a gene: 10. CDR1 and CDR2 (germline): KGHDR, SFDVKD. The CDR3 covers 16 residues. The DNA for the CDR3 is TGTGCCACCAGTGATTCCTTCCCGGGACAGGACGATGAGCAGTTCTTC. It yields the protein CATSDSFPGQDDEQFF.

The V call is TRBV3-1 (or the pseudogene TRBV3-2), the J call TRBJ2-2, with D perhaps TRBD1 (6 bases). Germline V gene lookup returns CDR1 LGHDT and CDR2 YNNKEL (reference sequence). The CDR3 sequence is 16 residues long. The germline V and J ends were trimmed by 4 bases and 0 bases, with 12 bases remaining between them. CDR3 amino acids: CASSLTGQPNTGELFF. CDR3 nucleotides: TGTGCCAGCAGCCTTACAGGGCAACCGAACACCGGGGAGCTGTTTTTT.

The J gene is TRBJ2-2, the V gene TRBV4-2; D unresolved. Germline CDR1 reads LGHNA; CDR2 reads YNFKEQ. Trimming took 6 bases from V and 1 from J, leaving 15 bases between them. The CDR3 is 16 amino acids. The CDR3 loop reads CASSLTARGNTGELFF. In DNA form, the CDR3 reads TGTGCCAGCAGTCTTACCGCCAGAGGGAACACCGGGGAGCTGTTTTTT.

This sequence joins TRBV6-1 and TRBJ2-7, with D possibly TRBD1 on 5 matching bases. Germline V gives CDR1 MNHNS, CDR2 SASEGT. CDR3 length: 14 residues. The ends were cut back, 6 bases at V and 0 bases at J, with 12 bases in the middle. The CDR3 DNA reads TGTGCCAGCAGGCCATTAGGGGCCTCCTACGAGCAGTACTTC. Translation: CASRPLGASYEQYF.

The J gene is TRBJ2-1, the V gene TRBV18; the match to TRBD2 covers 10 bases. J lost 0 bases, V lost 3 bases, and 11 bases had no gene match. The CDR3 loop spans 19 amino acids. Per the germline V gene, CDR1 is KGHSH and CDR2 is LQKENI. CDR3 sequence: CASSPLAGAALSSYNEQFF. CDR3 DNA sequence: TGTGCCAGCTCACCCCTAGCGGGGGCCGCCCTTAGCTCCTACAATGAGCAGTTCTTC. The whole variable domain, filled in from reference TRBV18 and TRBJ2-1, reads NAGVMQNPRHLVRRRGQEARLRCSPMKGHSHVYWYRQLPEEGLKFMVYLQKENIIDESGMPKERFSAEFPKEGPSILRIQQVVRGDSAAYFCASSPLAGAALSSYNEQFFGPGTRLTVL.

This clone came up a few times. The J gene is TRBJ1-6, the V gene TRBV7-8; TRBD1 matches at 9 bases. The CDR3 loop spans 17 amino acids. From germline, CDR1 is SGHVS and CDR2 FQNEAQ. The V segment lost 0 bases and the J segment 7 bases; nucleotides outside the gene matches: 7. CDR3 amino acids: CASSLAVSGTGNSPLHF. The DNA of the CDR3 is TGTGCCAGCAGCTTAGCGGTTTCCGGGACAGGGAATTCACCCCTCCACTTT.

J is TRBJ2-7 and V is TRBV6-2 or TRBV6-3; D uncertain. CDR3 length equals 15 residues. Germline-derived CDR1 and CDR2 are MNHEY and SVGEGT. V was cut by 3 bases and J by 3 bases, with 15 bases left in between. The CDR3 sequence: CASSYLPGVSYEQYF. DNA of the CDR3: TGTGCCAGCAGTTATCTCCCAGGCGTAAGCTACGAGCAGTACTTC.

This clone was observed a few times. The chain combines TRBV13 with TRBJ2-5; 11 nucleotides agree with TRBD1. This CDR3 has 15 residues. In germline, CDR1 is PRHDT, CDR2 FYEKMQ (reference sequence). V shed 5 bases and J 0 bases; nucleotides not matched to a gene: 2. CDR3 protein: CASSRTGGNQETQYF. The CDR3 bases are TGTGCCAGCAGCAGGACAGGGGGCAACCAAGAGACCCAGTACTTC. The entire variable domain, with the rest obtained from reference TRBV13 and TRBJ2-5, is as follows: AAGVIQSPRHLIKEKRETATLKCYPIPRHDTVYWYQQGPGQDPQFLISFYEKMQSDKGSIPDRFSAQQFSDYHSELNMSSLELGDSALYFCASSRTGGNQETQYFGPGTRLLVL.

Worth noting for this clone: Relative to the germline gene, one junction end is altered; a read error may explain this. This chain links TRBV7-2 with TRBJ1-6; TRBD1 might be the D (6 bases). There are 14 residues in the CDR3. Germline loops: CDR1 SGHTA, CDR2 FQGNSA. The CDR3 nucleotides are TGTGCCAGCACCTTAGACAGGAATAATTCACCCCTCCACTTT. Protein sequence: CASTLDRNNSPLHF.

The chain recombines TRBV7-8 with TRBJ2-5; 7 bases line up with TRBD1. The J segment lost 4 bases and the V segment lost 5 bases, leaving 7 bases of the junction unmatched. Germline V CDR1 and CDR2: SGHVS, FQNEAQ. This CDR3 spans 14 amino acids. The CDR3: CASSPSQGVETQYF. The CDR3 DNA is TGTGCCAGCAGCCCTTCGCAGGGGGTAGAGACCCAGTACTTC.

This clone has just a few counts. This chain links TRBV6-5 with TRBJ1-2, with a possible D match to TRBD1 (6 bases). V was shortened by 8 bases and J by 4 bases, with 11 bases between the two germline ends. The CDR3 sequence is 12 residues long. Germline CDR1 MNHEY, CDR2 SVGAGI. For the CDR3, the DNA is TGTGCCAGCCAGGACAGCGTCTATGGCTACACCTTC. Encoded protein: CASQDSVYGYTF.

CDR3 sequence (DNA): TGTGCCAGCAGCTTGGGACAGTATAGCAATCAGCCCCAGCATTTT. Protein product: CASSLGQYSNQPQHF. The rearrangement uses TRBV5-5 and TRBJ1-5, with D maybe TRBD1 (5 bases). CDR3 length equals 15 residues. CDR1 and CDR2 (germline): SGHKS, YYEKEE (reference sequence). Trimming cost V 0 bases and J 0 bases, with 7 bases left between them.

The V and J genes are TRBV27 and TRBJ1-4; 9 bases are shared with TRBD1. This CDR3 spans 14 amino acids. Germline values: CDR1 MNHEY, CDR2 SMNVEV (reference sequence). V was clipped by 8 bases and J by 4 bases; unmatched bases: 5. The CDR3 region has the DNA TGTGCCAGCCGGGACAGGGTAAATAATGAAAAACTGTTTTTT. It translates to CASRDRVNNEKLFF.

V and J are TRBV7-2 and TRBJ2-3; D not certain. Germline V gene sequence: CDR1 SGHTA, CDR2 FQGNSA. V was cut by 0 bases and J by 4 bases, with 11 bases left in between. CDR3 length equals 15 residues. CDR3 amino acids: CASSLAGRFADTQYF. CDR3 DNA: TGTGCCAGCAGCTTAGCCGGTCGGTTTGCAGATACGCAGTATTTT.

V usage is TRBV5-1 and J usage is TRBJ2-7; D ambiguous. The germline V gene has CDR1 SGHRS and CDR2 YFSETQ. Trimming cost V 0 bases and J 3 bases, with 10 bases left between them. The CDR3 consists of 14 residues. The CDR3 protein is CASSLVVGRYEQYF. The CDR3 nucleotides are TGCGCCAGCAGCTTGGTGGTGGGCCGCTACGAGCAGTACTTC.

This chain joins TRBV5-1 and TRBJ2-5; the match to TRBD2 covers 15 bases. Trimming at V came to 3 bases and at J to 5 bases, leaving 11 bases not matched to a gene. The CDR3 length is 18 residues. Germline V lookup: CDR1 SGHRS, CDR2 YFSETQ. CDR3 sequence reads: CASSSYRGLAGGPETQYF. The CDR3 nucleotides are TGCGCCAGCAGCTCCTACCGGGGACTAGCGGGGGGTCCGGAGACCCAGTACTTC.

The CDR3 bases are TGCGCCAGCAGCTTGGGAAGCGGGGGGGCGAGGAATGAGCAGTTCTTC. Amino acids: CASSLGSGGARNEQFF. The chain joins TRBV5-1 to TRBJ2-1; TRBD2 aligns across 10 bases. Trimming removed 0 bases from V and 7 bases from J; junction bases left unmatched: 7. Germline loops: CDR1 SGHRS, CDR2 YFSETQ. This CDR3 has 16 residues.

V is TRBV15 and J is TRBJ1-5; TRBD1 aligns across 7 bases. CDR1 is LNHNV, CDR2 YYDKDF, per germline (reference sequence). The ends lost 2 bases at V and 3 bases at J; junction bases unmatched: 13. This CDR3 is 18 amino acids long. The CDR3 is CATSRHTPGTAFNQPQHF. Here the CDR3 DNA reads TGTGCCACCAGCAGACATACCCCCGGGACAGCCTTCAATCAGCCCCAGCATTTT. Combining the CDR3 with reference TRBV15 and TRBJ1-5 gives the whole variable domain DAMVIQNPRYQVTQFGKPVTLSCSQTLNHNVMYWYQQKSSQAPKLLFHYYDKDFNNEADTPDNFQSRRPNTSFCFLDIRSPGLGDTAMYLCATSRHTPGTAFNQPQHFGDGTRLSIL.

V is TRBV5-1 and J is TRBJ2-1; 11 bases align to TRBD2. There are 16 residues in the CDR3. Germline CDR1 reads SGHRS; CDR2 reads YFSETQ. The trim removed 5 bases at V and 1 base at J, leaving 5 bases unmatched. CDR3 amino acids: CASSPTSGVSYNEQFF. For the CDR3, the DNA is TGCGCCAGCAGTCCGACTAGCGGGGTTTCCTACAATGAGCAGTTCTTC.